These 8 T cell receptor beta chains were all obtained from the same sample, sequenced in a study of regulatory T cells in long-lasting Graves disease. Time point: newly diagnosed GD, antithyroid drugs for less than 3 months. There was RNA extracted from PBMCs, and the TCR library was made from it. Both iRepertoire HTBI primers and Arm-PCR of CDR3 regions were used to build the TCR beta libraries. One entry per CDR3 protein results from TCRdb running MiXCR on the multiplex PCR reads. The sample has 400,000 to 500,000 distinct CDR3 sequences, about 16% seen once. These data were likewise used in another study, on T cells in Graves' hyperthyroidism and ophthalmopathy.

The sequenced sample was peripheral blood mononuclear cells (PBMCs), obtained at new diagnosis, from a patient treated with antithyroid drugs. These receptors were collected from a woman in her late teens or twenties with Graves disease.

The chain couples TRBV20-1 to TRBJ2-7; 10 positions match TRBD2. Trimming cost V 7 bases and J 6 bases; bases outside gene matches: 9. In germline, CDR1 is DFQATT, CDR2 SNEGSKA (reference sequence). The length of the CDR3 is 13 residues. The CDR3 reads CSVLLAGSSEQYF. The CDR3 bases are TGCAGTGTCTTACTAGCGGGATCTAGCGAGCAGTACTTC.

Note on this clonotype: This may be a read error: a much more frequent sequence differs by one nucleotide. The chain has TRBV20-1 and TRBJ2-1, with 7 bases lining up with TRBD2. There are 18 residues in the CDR3. The germline V gene encodes CDR1 DFQATT and CDR2 SNEGSKA (reference sequence). CDR3 amino acids: CSARTAGRAFTSYNEQSF. CDR3 DNA sequence: TGCAGTGCTAGGACGGCGGGGAGGGCGTTTACCTCCTACAATGAGCAGTCCTTC.

This clonotype was picked up many times. This chain uses TRBV18 with TRBJ2-5; TRBD1 matches 9 bases. CDR3 length: 15 amino acids. The germline CDR1 and CDR2 sequences are KGHSH and LQKENI. V trimming: 6 bases; J trimming: 5 bases; junction bases outside the gene matches: 10. CDR3 in DNA: TGTGCCAGCTCCCTAGCCGGGACAGGGTTGGAGACCCAGTACTTC. Translated, it gives CASSLAGTGLETQYF.

The sample holds a few counts of this clonotype. The rearrangement links TRBV16 to TRBJ1-5; 10 bases are shared with TRBD1. The CDR3 sequence is 15 residues long. Germline assignment: CDR1 KGHSY and CDR2 FQNENV. Trimming at V came to 0 bases and at J to 7 bases, leaving 3 bases not matched to a gene. The CDR3 protein is CASSQSTGGGQPQHF. The CDR3 nucleotides are TGTGCCAGCAGCCAATCGACAGGGGGCGGACAGCCCCAGCATTTT.

The rearrangement joins TRBV7-3 to TRBJ2-3; the match to TRBD2 covers 8 bases. Germline CDR1 is SGHTA and CDR2 is FQGTGA. There are 16 residues in the CDR3. Trimming at V came to 5 bases and at J to 0 bases, leaving 7 bases not matched to a gene. CDR3: CASSPISGISTDTQYF. In DNA, the CDR3 is TGTGCCAGCAGCCCAATTAGCGGGATTAGCACAGATACGCAGTATTTT.

There are many counts of this clonotype. The chain uses TRBV28 and TRBJ2-1; 10 nucleotides align to TRBD2. CDR1 is MDHEN, CDR2 SYDVKM, per germline. The CDR3 length is 17 residues. With 4 bases clipped from V and 7 bases from J, the junction kept 13 bases outside the gene matches. This CDR3 is CASSSPPGTSALNEQFF. The CDR3 coding sequence is TGTGCCAGCAGTTCCCCCCCTGGGACTAGCGCCCTTAATGAGCAGTTCTTC.

This clonotype has only a few counts. The chain joins TRBV28 to TRBJ1-6, with unresolved D. Germline CDR1 reads MDHEN; CDR2 reads SYDVKM. V lost 5 bases to trimming and J lost 4 bases, with 6 bases between them. This CDR3 comprises 13 residues. CDR3 DNA: TGTGCCAGCAGTCATGCTTATAATTCACCCCTCCACTTT. Amino acids: CASSHAYNSPLHF. Using reference TRBV28 and TRBJ1-6 for the parts outside the CDR3, the full variable domain is DVKVTQSSRYLVKRTGEKVFLECVQDMDHENMFWYRQDPGLGLRLIYFSYDVKMKEKGDIPEGYSVSREKKERFSLILESASTNQTSMYLCASSHAYNSPLHFGNGTRLTVT.

The V gene is TRBV5-1, the J gene TRBJ2-1; 9 nucleotides line up with TRBD2. Trimming removed 7 bases from V and 8 bases from J; junction bases left unmatched: 10. The V gene's germline CDR1 is SGHRS and CDR2 YFSETQ. This CDR3 contains 14 residues. The CDR3 nucleotides are TGCGCCAGCTGCGTAGCGGGAGAGGAACATGAGCAGTTCTTC. Translated: CASCVAGEEHEQFF.